These 18 T cell receptor beta chains were all obtained from the same sample, sequenced in a study of blood T cell repertoires in COVID-19. The table came from immunoSEQ multiplex PCR; TCRdb's copy has only in-frame clones and leaves some out. Among almost 55,000 clones listed, 87% were seen once. The specimen sequenced was peripheral blood. The source of these receptors is a man in his forties or fifties with active COVID-19.

This clone turned up a few times. The chain's CDR3 is CASSVAGGSSYEQYF. The CDR3 DNA is TGTGCCAGCAGCGTAGCTGGGGGGAGCTCCTACGAGCAGTACTTC. This chain uses TRBV9 with TRBJ2-7, with D possibly TRBD2 on 6 matching bases. This CDR3 has 15 amino acids. The germline V gene encodes CDR1 SGDLS and CDR2 YYNGEE. The V gene lost 0 bases and the J gene lost 0 bases, with 10 bases spanning the gap. Filled out from reference TRBV9 and TRBJ2-7, the complete variable domain reads DSGVTQTPKHLITATGQRVTLRCSPRSGDLSVYWYQQSLDQGLQFLIQYYNGEERAKGNILERFSAQQFPDLHSELNLSSLELGDSALYFCASSVAGGSSYEQYFGPGTRLTVT.

The chain links TRBV7-2 to TRBJ1-5, with TRBD1 as a possible D gene (5 bases). The germline V and J ends were trimmed by 1 base and 5 bases, with 15 bases remaining between them. Germline V CDR1 and CDR2: SGHTA, FQGNSA. This CDR3 is built from 16 residues. CDR3 sequence: CASSLGGGGGDQPQHF. DNA for the CDR3: TGTGCCAGCAGCTTAGGTGGAGGCGGGGGGGATCAGCCCCAGCATTTT. The full variable domain, its missing parts supplied by reference TRBV7-2 and TRBJ1-5, is GAGVSQSPSNKVTEKGKDVELRCDPISGHTALYWYRQSLGQGLEFLIYFQGNSAPDKSGLPSDRFSAERTGGSVSTLTIQRTQQEDSAVYLCASSLGGGGGDQPQHFGDGTRLSIL.

This clone came up once. The chain combines TRBV13 with TRBJ2-2, with 14 bases identical to TRBD2. Germline V CDR1 and CDR2: PRHDT, FYEKMQ (reference sequence). V was pared by 5 bases and J by 0 bases, with 8 bases of the junction left unmatched. This CDR3 spans 19 amino acids. The CDR3, as DNA: TGTGCCAGCAGCCCGCCGGGACTAGCGGGGGACACGAACACCGGGGAGCTGTTTTTT. Translating it yields CASSPPGLAGDTNTGELFF.

The V call is TRBV28, the J call TRBJ2-1; 10 bases agree with TRBD2. The ends lost 7 bases at V and 2 bases at J; junction bases unmatched: 11. The CDR3 is made up of 17 amino acids. Germline V CDR1 and CDR2: MDHEN, SYDVKM. The CDR3 here is CASNWGGTSVPYNEQFF. CDR3 sequence (DNA): TGTGCCAGCAACTGGGGGGGGACTAGCGTCCCCTACAATGAGCAGTTCTTC. Looking up the rest from reference TRBV28 and TRBJ2-1 gives the full variable domain: DVKVTQSSRYLVKRTGEKVFLECVQDMDHENMFWYRQDPGLGLRLIYFSYDVKMKEKGDIPEGYSVSREKKERFSLILESASTNQTSMYLCASNWGGTSVPYNEQFFGPGTRLTVL.

The V gene is TRBV15, the J gene TRBJ1-1; a weak D match, TRBD1 (5 bases). The germline CDR1 and CDR2 sequences are LNHNV and YYDKDF (reference sequence). This CDR3 comprises 13 residues. The V end lost 9 bases, the J end lost 2 bases, and 13 bases lay between the germline ends. The CDR3 reads CATKTEKNTEAFF. The CDR3 DNA follows: TGTGCCACTAAGACAGAGAAAAACACTGAAGCTTTCTTT. Full variable domain (missing parts from reference TRBV15 and TRBJ1-1): DAMVIQNPRYQVTQFGKPVTLSCSQTLNHNVMYWYQQKSSQAPKLLFHYYDKDFNNEADTPDNFQSRRPNTSFCFLDIRSPGLGDTAMYLCATKTEKNTEAFFGQGTRLTVV.

The chain is built from TRBV2 and TRBJ2-5; 10 bases are shared with TRBD1. J gave up 3 bases and V 10 bases, and 14 bases lay outside the gene matches. This CDR3 contains 16 residues. Germline V lookup: CDR1 SNHLY, CDR2 FYNNEI. The chain's CDR3 is CATRERDRGFKETQYF. The CDR3 nucleotides are TGTGCCACCCGAGAGAGGGACAGGGGCTTTAAAGAGACCCAGTACTTC.

The genes are TRBV14 and TRBJ1-4; 10 positions match TRBD1. J was trimmed by 8 bases and V by 1 base; bases with no gene match: 10. The CDR3 length is 17 residues. Germline CDR1 and CDR2: SGHDN and FVKESK. CDR3 sequence (DNA): TGTGCCAGCAGCCAAGGTTATGATAGGACAGGGGGAGAAAAACTGTTTTTT. It encodes CASSQGYDRTGGEKLFF.

This chain joins TRBV4-1 and TRBJ2-1; TRBD1 might be the D (6 bases). Germline V gene sequence: CDR1 MGHRA, CDR2 YSYEKL. Trimming removed 2 bases at V and 6 bases at J, with 8 bases between. CDR3 length equals 13 residues. The CDR3 spells CASSQQGINEQFF. In DNA, the CDR3 is TGCGCCAGCAGCCAACAGGGGATCAATGAGCAGTTCTTC.

The chain joins TRBV6-5 to TRBJ1-2; 12 bases fit TRBD1. CDR3 length equals 14 residues. Germline-derived CDR1 and CDR2 are MNHEY and SVGAGI. V shed 6 bases, J shed 4 bases, and the junction held 3 bases outside the gene matches. Written as DNA, the CDR3 is TGTGCCAGCAGAGGGACAGGGGGCTCCTATGGCTACACCTTC. Translation: CASRGTGGSYGYTF.

In its sample, this clone was seen once. This chain joins TRBV2 and TRBJ2-7; possible D gene TRBD1, 8 bases. From germline, CDR1 is SNHLY and CDR2 FYNNEI. This CDR3 has 14 residues. V lost 6 bases, J lost 6 bases, and 18 bases lay in between. The CDR3 region is CASSTNRGGVEQYF. Written as DNA, the CDR3 is TGTGCCAGCAGCACAAACAGGGGGGGTGTCGAGCAGTACTTC.

This clone was detected a few times. This rearrangement joins TRBV6-2 or TRBV6-3 to TRBJ2-1; 7 positions match TRBD1. The length of the CDR3 is 14 residues. Trimming cost V 0 bases and J 4 bases; bases outside gene matches: 0. From germline, CDR1 is MNHEY and CDR2 SVGEGT. The CDR3 DNA sequence: TGTGCCAGCAGTTACTCGGGACAGTACAATGAGCAGTTCTTC. Translated, it gives CASSYSGQYNEQFF.

The chain links TRBV30 to TRBJ1-2; a weak D match, TRBD1 (5 bases). Trimming pared 4 bases from V and 4 bases from J, leaving 10 bases between. The germline CDR1 and CDR2 sequences are GTSNPN and SVGIG (reference sequence). The CDR3 extends over 12 amino acids. Here the CDR3 reads CAWTGQIYGYTF. CDR3 nucleotide sequence: TGTGCCTGGACAGGGCAGATCTATGGCTACACCTTC.

The CDR3 is CASSQSQGAGIHGYTF. CDR3 bases: TGCGCCAGCAGCCAGTCCCAGGGGGCGGGGATCCATGGCTACACCTTC. The V and J genes are TRBV4-3 and TRBJ1-2; TRBD1 agrees at 8 bases. CDR3 length: 16 residues. With 3 bases clipped from V and 6 bases from J, the junction kept 12 bases outside the gene matches. The germline CDR1 and CDR2 sequences are LGHNA and YSLEER.

The chain recombines TRBV15 with TRBJ2-7; 8 nucleotides line up with TRBD1. Trimming took 1 base from V and 5 from J; bases not matched to a gene: 10. Per the germline V gene, CDR1 is LNHNV and CDR2 is YYDKDF (reference sequence). The CDR3 extends over 16 amino acids. CDR3 DNA sequence: TGTGCCACCAGCAGAGGGGTGGACAGGGTAAGCAACGAGCAGTACTTC. It translates to CATSRGVDRVSNEQYF.

V gene TRBV6-5 combines with J gene TRBJ2-5; D is possibly TRBD1 (6 bases). Trimming removed 4 bases at V and 4 bases at J, with 10 bases between. CDR3 length: 13 residues. Germline loops: CDR1 MNHEY, CDR2 SVGAGI. CDR3 region: CASSLAQGETQYF. The DNA of the CDR3 is TGTGCCAGCAGTTTAGCACAGGGAGAGACCCAGTACTTC.

The chain carries TRBV5-8 and TRBJ1-2, with 8 bases matching TRBD1. The CDR3 is 15 amino acids. Per the germline V gene, CDR1 is SGHTS and CDR2 is YDEGEE. The V gene end was trimmed by 3 bases and the J gene end by 5 bases; junction bases not matched to a gene: 9. CDR3 in amino acids: CASSSVDREGYGYTF. As DNA, the CDR3 is TGTGCCAGCAGCTCTGTGGACAGGGAGGGGTATGGCTACACCTTC. The variable domain in full, completed from reference TRBV5-8 and TRBJ1-2, reads EAGVTQSPTHLIKTRGQQATLRCSPISGHTSVYWYQQALGLGLQFLLWYDEGEERNRGNFPPRFSGRQFPNYSSELNVNALELEDSALYLCASSSVDREGYGYTFGSGTRLTVV.

CDR3 loop: CASRGGWQGVPETEAFF. In nucleotides, the CDR3 is TGTGCCAGCAGGGGGGGTTGGCAGGGAGTTCCGGAGACTGAAGCTTTCTTT. The chain has TRBV2 and TRBJ1-1; D possibly corresponds to TRBD1 (5 bases). Trimming cost V 6 bases and J 5 bases, with 25 bases left between them. Germline lookup yields CDR1 SNHLY and CDR2 FYNNEI. CDR3 size: 17 residues.

As concerns this clone: Additional DNA sequences in this sample encode the identical CDR3. The rearrangement links TRBV27 to TRBJ1-1; no clear D gene. From germline, CDR1 is MNHEY and CDR2 SMNVEV (reference sequence). This CDR3 has 13 amino acids. V was shortened by 2 bases and J by 2 bases, with 6 bases between the two germline ends. CDR3 bases: TGTGCCAGCAGTTTACGGGGAAACACTGAAGCTTTCTTT. It yields the protein CASSLRGNTEAFF.